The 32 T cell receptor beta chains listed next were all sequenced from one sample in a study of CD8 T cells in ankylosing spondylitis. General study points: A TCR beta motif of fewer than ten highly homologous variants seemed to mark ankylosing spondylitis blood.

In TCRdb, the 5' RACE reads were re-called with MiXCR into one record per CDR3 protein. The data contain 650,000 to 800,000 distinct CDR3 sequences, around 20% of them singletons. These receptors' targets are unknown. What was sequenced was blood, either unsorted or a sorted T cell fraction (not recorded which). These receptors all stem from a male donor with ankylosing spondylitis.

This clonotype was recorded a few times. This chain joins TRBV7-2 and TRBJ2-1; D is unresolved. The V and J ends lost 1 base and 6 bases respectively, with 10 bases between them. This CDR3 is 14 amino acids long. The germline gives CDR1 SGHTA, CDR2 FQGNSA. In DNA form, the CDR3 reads TGTGCCAGCAGCTTAGAGGGCTACGTCAATGAGCAGTTCTTC. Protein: CASSLEGYVNEQFF. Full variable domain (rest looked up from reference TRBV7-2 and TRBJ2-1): GAGVSQSPSNKVTEKGKDVELRCDPISGHTALYWYRQSLGQGLEFLIYFQGNSAPDKSGLPSDRFSAERTGGSVSTLTIQRTQQEDSAVYLCASSLEGYVNEQFFGPGTRLTVL.

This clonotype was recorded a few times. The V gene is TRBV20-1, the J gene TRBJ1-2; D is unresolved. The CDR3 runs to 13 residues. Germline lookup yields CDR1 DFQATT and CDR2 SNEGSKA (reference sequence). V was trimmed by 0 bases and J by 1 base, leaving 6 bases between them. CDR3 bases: TGCAGTGCTAGAGACGCAAATAACTATGGCTACACCTTC. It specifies CSARDANNYGYTF.

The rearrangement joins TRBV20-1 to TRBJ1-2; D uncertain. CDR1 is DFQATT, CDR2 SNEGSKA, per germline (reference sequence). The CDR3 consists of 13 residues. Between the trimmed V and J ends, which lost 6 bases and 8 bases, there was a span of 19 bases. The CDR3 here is CSAQRPGSRGYTF. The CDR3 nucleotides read TGCAGTGCCCAGAGACCCGGGTCGCGAGGCTACACCTTC.

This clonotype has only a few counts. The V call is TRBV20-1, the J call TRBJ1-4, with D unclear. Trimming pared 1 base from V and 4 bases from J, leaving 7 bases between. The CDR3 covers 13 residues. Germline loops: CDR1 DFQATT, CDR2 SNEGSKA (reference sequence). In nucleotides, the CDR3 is TGCAGTGCTAGAGGCAGAAATAATGAAAAACTGTTTTTT. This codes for CSARGRNNEKLFF.

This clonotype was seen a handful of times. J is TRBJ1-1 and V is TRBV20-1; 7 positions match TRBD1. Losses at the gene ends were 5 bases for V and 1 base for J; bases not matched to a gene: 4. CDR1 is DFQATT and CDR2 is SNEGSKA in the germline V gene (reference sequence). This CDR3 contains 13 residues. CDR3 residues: CSAPGQTNTEAFF. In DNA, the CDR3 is TGCAGTGCTCCGGGACAGACGAACACTGAAGCTTTCTTT.

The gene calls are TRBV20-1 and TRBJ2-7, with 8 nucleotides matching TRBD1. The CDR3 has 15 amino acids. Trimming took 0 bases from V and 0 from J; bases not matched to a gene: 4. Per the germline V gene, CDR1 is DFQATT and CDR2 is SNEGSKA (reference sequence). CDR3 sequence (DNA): TGCAGTGCTAGAGACGGGACAGGAATCTCCTACGAGCAGTACTTC. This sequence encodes CSARDGTGISYEQYF.

CDR3 sequence (DNA): TGTGCCAGCAGCTTAGCCGGACAGGGGGCCTACAATGAGCAGTTCTTC. Its protein is CASSLAGQGAYNEQFF. The chain recombines TRBV11-2 with TRBJ2-1, with TRBD1 identical over 10 bases. Germline loops: CDR1 SGHAT, CDR2 FQNNGV. The CDR3 length is 16 residues. The V and J ends lost 1 base and 2 bases, in that order; junction bases with no gene match: 2.

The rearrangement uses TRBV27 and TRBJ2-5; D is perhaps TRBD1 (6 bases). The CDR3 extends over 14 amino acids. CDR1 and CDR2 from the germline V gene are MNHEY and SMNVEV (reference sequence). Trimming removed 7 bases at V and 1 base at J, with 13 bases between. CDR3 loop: CASKGDLSQETQYF. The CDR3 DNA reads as TGTGCCAGCAAGGGGGACCTCTCCCAAGAGACCCAGTACTTC.

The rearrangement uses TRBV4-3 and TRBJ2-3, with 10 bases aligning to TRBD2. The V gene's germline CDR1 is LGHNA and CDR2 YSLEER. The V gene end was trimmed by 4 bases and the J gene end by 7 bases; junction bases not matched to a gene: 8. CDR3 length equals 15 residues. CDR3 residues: CASSPASGRVYTQYF. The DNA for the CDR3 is TGCGCCAGCAGCCCGGCTAGCGGGAGAGTGTATACGCAGTATTTT.

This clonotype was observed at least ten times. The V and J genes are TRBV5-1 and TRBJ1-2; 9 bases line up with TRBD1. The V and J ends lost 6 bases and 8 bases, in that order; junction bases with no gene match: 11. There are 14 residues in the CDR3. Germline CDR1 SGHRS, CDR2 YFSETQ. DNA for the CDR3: TGCGCCAGCAACACCGGGACAGGGTATCTCGGCTACACCTTC. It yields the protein CASNTGTGYLGYTF.

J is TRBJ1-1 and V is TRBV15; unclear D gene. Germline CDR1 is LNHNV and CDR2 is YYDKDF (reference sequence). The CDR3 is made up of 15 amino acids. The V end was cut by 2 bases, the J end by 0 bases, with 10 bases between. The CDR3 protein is CATSRYRIMNTEAFF. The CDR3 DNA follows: TGTGCCACCAGCAGATATAGGATAATGAACACTGAAGCTTTCTTT.

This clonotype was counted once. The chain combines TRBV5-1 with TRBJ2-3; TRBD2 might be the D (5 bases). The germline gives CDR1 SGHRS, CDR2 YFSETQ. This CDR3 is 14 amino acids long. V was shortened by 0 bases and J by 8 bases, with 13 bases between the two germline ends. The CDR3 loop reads CASSLAVNEGTQYF. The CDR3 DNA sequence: TGCGCCAGCAGCTTGGCAGTTAATGAGGGTACGCAGTATTTT.

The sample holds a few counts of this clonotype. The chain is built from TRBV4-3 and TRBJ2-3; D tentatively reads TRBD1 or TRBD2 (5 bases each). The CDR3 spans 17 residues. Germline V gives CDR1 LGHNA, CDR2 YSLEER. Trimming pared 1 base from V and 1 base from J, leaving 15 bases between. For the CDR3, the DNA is TGCGCCAGCAGCCAAGCAAGTAGAAGGGGAGGCACAGATACGCAGTATTTT. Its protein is CASSQASRRGGTDTQYF.

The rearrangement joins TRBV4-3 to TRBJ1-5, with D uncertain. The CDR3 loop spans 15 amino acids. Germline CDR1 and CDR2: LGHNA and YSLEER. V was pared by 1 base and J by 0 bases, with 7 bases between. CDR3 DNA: TGCGCCAGCAGCCAAGCGGTGGGTAGCAATCAGCCCCAGCATTTT. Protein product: CASSQAVGSNQPQHF.

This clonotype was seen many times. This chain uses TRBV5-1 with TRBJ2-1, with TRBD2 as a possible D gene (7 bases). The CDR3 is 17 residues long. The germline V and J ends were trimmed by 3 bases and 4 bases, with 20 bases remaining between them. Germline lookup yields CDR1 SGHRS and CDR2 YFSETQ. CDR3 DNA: TGCGCCAGCAGCTGGTTGCAGGGGACTACGGTATACAATGAGCAGTTCTTC. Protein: CASSWLQGTTVYNEQFF.

The CDR3 coding sequence is TGCAGTGCTTCCCGGGCGAGCTCCTACAATGAGCAGTTCTTC. Protein sequence: CSASRASSYNEQFF. The chain carries TRBV20-1 and TRBJ2-1; D remains ambiguous. The germline V gene has CDR1 DFQATT and CDR2 SNEGSKA (reference sequence). The CDR3 sequence is 14 residues long. V dropped 5 bases and J dropped 0 bases, with 11 bases sitting between them.

The CDR3: CASSQAWDIGHNQPQHF. For the CDR3, the DNA is TGTGCCAGCAGCCAAGCCTGGGACATTGGCCACAATCAGCCCCAGCATTTT. The chain has TRBV3-1 and TRBJ1-5; TRBD1 is a possible D gene (6 bases). Looked up from germline, CDR1 is LGHDT and CDR2 is YNNKEL (reference sequence). Deletions cut 1 base from V and 3 bases from J, with 16 bases between. CDR3 length: 17 amino acids. Full variable domain (missing parts from reference TRBV3-1 and TRBJ1-5): DTAVSQTPKYLVTQMGNDKSIKCEQNLGHDTMYWYKQDSKKFLKIMFSYNNKELIINETVPNRFSPKSPDKAHLNLHINSLELGDSAVYFCASSQAWDIGHNQPQHFGDGTRLSIL.

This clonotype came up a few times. The CDR3 is CASSYGAGALDTQYF. As DNA, the CDR3 is TGTGCCAGCAGTTACGGGGCGGGAGCTCTAGATACGCAGTATTTT. The J gene is TRBJ2-3, the V gene TRBV6-5; 7 nucleotides align to TRBD2. Germline CDR1 is MNHEY and CDR2 is SVGAGI. V was pared by 2 bases and J by 5 bases, with 7 bases of the junction left unmatched. This CDR3 region has 15 residues.

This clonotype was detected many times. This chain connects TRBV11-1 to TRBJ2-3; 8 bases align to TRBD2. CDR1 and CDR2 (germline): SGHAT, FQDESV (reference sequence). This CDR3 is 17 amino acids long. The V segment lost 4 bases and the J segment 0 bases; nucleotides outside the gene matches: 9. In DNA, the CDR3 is TGTGCCAGCAGCTCTTGGGAGCGGGAGCCCAGCACAGATACGCAGTATTTT. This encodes CASSSWEREPSTDTQYF.

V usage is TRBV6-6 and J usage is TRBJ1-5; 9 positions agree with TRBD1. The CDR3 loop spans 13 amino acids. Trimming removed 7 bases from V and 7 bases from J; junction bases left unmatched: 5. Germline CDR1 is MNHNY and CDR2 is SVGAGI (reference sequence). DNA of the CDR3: TGTGCCAGCAAGACAGGGGGTACCCAGCCCCAGCATTTT. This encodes CASKTGGTQPQHF.

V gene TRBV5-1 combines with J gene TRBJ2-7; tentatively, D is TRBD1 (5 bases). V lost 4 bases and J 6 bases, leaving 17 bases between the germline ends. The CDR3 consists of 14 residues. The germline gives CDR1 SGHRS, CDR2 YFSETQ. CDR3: CASSPSVGASEQYF. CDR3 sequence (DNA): TGCGCCAGCAGCCCGAGCGTAGGGGCCTCCGAGCAGTACTTC.

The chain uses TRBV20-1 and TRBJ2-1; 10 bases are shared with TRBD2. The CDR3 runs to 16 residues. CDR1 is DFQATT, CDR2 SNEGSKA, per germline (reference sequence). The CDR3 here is CVYLSGASGSLNEQFF. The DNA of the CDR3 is TGCGTGTACCTTAGTGGGGCTAGCGGGAGCCTCAATGAGCAGTTCTTC.

The CDR3 here is CASSPIAVTQETQYF. CDR3 in DNA: TGTGCCAGCTCACCGATAGCGGTTACCCAAGAGACCCAGTACTTC. This chain joins TRBV18 and TRBJ2-5; possibly TRBD2 for D (6 bases). Germline V gene lookup returns CDR1 KGHSH and CDR2 LQKENI. There are 15 residues in the CDR3. Trimming shortened V by 3 bases and J by 1 base, and 12 bases separated the two germline ends. Full variable domain (remainder filled in from reference TRBV18 and TRBJ2-5): NAGVMQNPRHLVRRRGQEARLRCSPMKGHSHVYWYRQLPEEGLKFMVYLQKENIIDESGMPKERFSAEFPKEGPSILRIQQVVRGDSAAYFCASSPIAVTQETQYFGPGTRLLVL.

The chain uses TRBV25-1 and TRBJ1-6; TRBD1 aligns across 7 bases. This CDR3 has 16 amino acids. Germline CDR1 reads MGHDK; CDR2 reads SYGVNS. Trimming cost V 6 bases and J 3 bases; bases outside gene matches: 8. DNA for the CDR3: TGTGCCAGCAGAGAACCGGGACAGTTCTATAATTCACCCCTCCACTTT. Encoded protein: CASREPGQFYNSPLHF.

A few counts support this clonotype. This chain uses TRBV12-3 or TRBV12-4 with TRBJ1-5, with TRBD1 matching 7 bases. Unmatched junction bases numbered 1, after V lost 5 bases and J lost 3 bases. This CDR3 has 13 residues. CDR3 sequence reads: CASSGTDNQPQHF. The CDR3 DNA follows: TGTGCCAGCAGTGGGACAGACAATCAGCCCCAGCATTTT.

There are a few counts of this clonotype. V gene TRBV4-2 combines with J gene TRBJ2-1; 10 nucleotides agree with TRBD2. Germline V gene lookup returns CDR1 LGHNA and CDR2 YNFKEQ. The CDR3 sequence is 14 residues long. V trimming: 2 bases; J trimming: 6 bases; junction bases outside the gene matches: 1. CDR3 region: CASSQSGGANEQFF. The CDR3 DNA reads TGTGCCAGCAGCCAAAGCGGGGGGGCCAATGAGCAGTTCTTC.

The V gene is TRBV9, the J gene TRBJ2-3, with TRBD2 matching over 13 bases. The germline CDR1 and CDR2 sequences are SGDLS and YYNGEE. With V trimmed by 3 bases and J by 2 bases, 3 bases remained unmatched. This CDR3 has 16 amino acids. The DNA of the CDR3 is TGTGCCAGCAGCGGCGGACTAGCGGGGGTCACAGATACGCAGTATTTT. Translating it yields CASSGGLAGVTDTQYF.

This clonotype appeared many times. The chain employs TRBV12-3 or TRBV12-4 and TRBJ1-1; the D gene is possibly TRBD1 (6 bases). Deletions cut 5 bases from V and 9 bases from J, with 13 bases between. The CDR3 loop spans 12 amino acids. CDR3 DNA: TGTGCCAGCAGTACACAGGGATTCAAAGCTTTCTTT. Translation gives CASSTQGFKAFF.

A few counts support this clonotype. This chain's CDR3 is CASRFSGTGDNEQFF. The CDR3 bases are TGTGCCAGCAGATTCTCTGGGACAGGGGACAATGAGCAGTTCTTC. The chain recombines TRBV12-3 or TRBV12-4 with TRBJ2-1; TRBD1 aligns across 10 bases. J gave up 5 bases and V 6 bases, and 7 bases lay outside the gene matches. This CDR3 has 15 amino acids.

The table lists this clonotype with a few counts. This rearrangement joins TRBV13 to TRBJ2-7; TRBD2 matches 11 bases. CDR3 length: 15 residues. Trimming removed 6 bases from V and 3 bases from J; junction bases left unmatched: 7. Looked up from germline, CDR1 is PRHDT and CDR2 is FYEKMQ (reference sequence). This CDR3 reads CASSAGTSGGYEQYF. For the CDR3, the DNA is TGTGCCAGCAGTGCAGGGACTAGCGGAGGCTACGAGCAGTACTTC.

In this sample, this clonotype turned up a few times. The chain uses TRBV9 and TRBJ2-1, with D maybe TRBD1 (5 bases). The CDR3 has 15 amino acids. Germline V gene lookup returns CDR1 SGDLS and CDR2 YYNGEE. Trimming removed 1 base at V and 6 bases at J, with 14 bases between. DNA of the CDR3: TGTGCCAGCAGCGTATCCCCCTGGGGCATCAATGAGCAGTTCTTC. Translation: CASSVSPWGINEQFF. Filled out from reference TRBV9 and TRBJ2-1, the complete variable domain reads DSGVTQTPKHLITATGQRVTLRCSPRSGDLSVYWYQQSLDQGLQFLIQYYNGEERAKGNILERFSAQQFPDLHSELNLSSLELGDSALYFCASSVSPWGINEQFFGPGTRLTVL.

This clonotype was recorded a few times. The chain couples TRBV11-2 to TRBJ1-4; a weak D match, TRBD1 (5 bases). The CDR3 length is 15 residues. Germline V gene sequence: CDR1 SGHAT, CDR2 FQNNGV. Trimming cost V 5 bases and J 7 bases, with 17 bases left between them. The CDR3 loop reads CASSPWGGVSEKLFF. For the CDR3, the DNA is TGTGCCAGCAGCCCCTGGGGGGGGGTGAGTGAAAAACTGTTTTTT.